This entry concerns a single TCR beta chain. Antigen specificity is unknown. The study reverse transcribed the entire isolated RNA, so it sequenced expressed TCRB transcripts. Naive, central memory and regulatory T cell samples produced a mean of about 3.5 million reads. TCRdb keeps only in-frame clones here, not all; method: immunoSEQ multiplex PCR. The table records hundreds of thousands of clones, 10% to 15% of them present only once. CDR1 is LNHDA, CDR2 SQIVND, per germline (reference sequence). Trimming removed 9 bases from V and 2 bases from J, with 13 bases in between. The CDR3 is 13 residues long. Each sorted population was over 95% pure. The record originates from a study of beta chain features in type 1 diabetes. In the study overall: Across all samples, fewer than 120,000,000 sorted cells were examined.

Notes on the study in general: TCRB CDR3 length was moderately but significantly reduced in all four CD4+ subsets of Type 1 diabetes patients. Here, the possible influence of HLA type (on TCRB rearrangement) remained unresolved.

The sequenced sample was naive CD4+ T cells from blood. The V gene is TRBV19, the J gene TRBJ2-5; D possibly corresponds to TRBD2 (5 bases). The sequence was collected from a young man with type 1 diabetes. The CDR3 here is CASSGRIQETQYF. The CDR3 nucleotides are TGTGCCAGCTCTGGGAGAATTCAAGAGACCCAGTACTTC.